A single sample gave rise to the 22 T cell receptor beta chains below, sequenced in a study of T cells in localized non-small cell lung cancer. Data came from immunoSEQ multiplex PCR; TCRdb stores just in-frame clones and leaves some out. Counted here are over 45,000 clones, approximately 77% occurring once; the ten biggest clones make up about a sixth. This specimen was peripheral blood, taken before any cancer treatment. The receptor set was obtained from a man between 35 and 75 years old with stage I squamous cell lung carcinoma.

The chain links TRBV19 to TRBJ1-3; D perhaps matches TRBD1 (5 bases). The germline V and J ends were trimmed by 10 bases and 2 bases, with 30 bases remaining between them. The CDR3 has 19 amino acids. Germline-derived CDR1 and CDR2 are LNHDA and SQIVND (reference sequence). CDR3 nucleotides: TGTGCCACCACCCCCCCGTCGACTAGATCGTGGGACCCTGGAAACACCATATATTTT. Translation gives CATTPPSTRSWDPGNTIYF.

This rearrangement joins TRBV6-5 to TRBJ1-4; 7 bases map to TRBD1. The V segment lost 5 bases and the J segment 0 bases; nucleotides outside the gene matches: 3. Germline-derived CDR1 and CDR2 are MNHEY and SVGAGI. CDR3 size: 15 residues. The CDR3 loop is CASSRDSTTNEKLFF. The DNA for the CDR3 is TGTGCCAGCAGTCGGGACAGCACAACTAATGAAAAACTGTTTTTT.

The gene calls are TRBV13 and TRBJ2-1, with 9 bases matching TRBD2. The V gene's germline CDR1 is PRHDT and CDR2 FYEKMQ (reference sequence). CDR3 length: 15 amino acids. The V and J ends lost 1 base and 10 bases, in that order; junction bases with no gene match: 8. The CDR3 is CASSLEGWRGGEQFF. The CDR3, as DNA: TGTGCCAGCAGCTTAGAAGGCTGGCGGGGGGGAGAGCAGTTCTTC.

The genes are TRBV18 and TRBJ2-5; D uncertain. Germline assignment: CDR1 KGHSH and CDR2 LQKENI. The V end lost 6 bases, the J end lost 1 base, and 12 bases lay between the germline ends. This CDR3 is 14 amino acids long. CDR3 coding DNA: TGTGCCAGCTCTCCTTCATTGGGCCAAGAGACCCAGTACTTC. Translation: CASSPSLGQETQYF.

This chain connects TRBV29-1 to TRBJ2-2; D gene ambiguous. The germline V and J ends were trimmed by 2 bases and 4 bases, with 11 bases remaining between them. From germline, CDR1 is SQVTM and CDR2 ANQGSEA. The CDR3 is made up of 14 amino acids. In nucleotides, the CDR3 is TGCAGCGTTGAATCACCTAGAGCCACCGGGGAGCTGTTTTTT. Its translation: CSVESPRATGELFF.

The chain carries TRBV19 and TRBJ1-4; a possible D gene is TRBD1 (5 bases). The CDR3 is 15 amino acids. Trimming stripped 1 base from V and 10 bases from J, with 16 bases between. Germline V gene sequence: CDR1 LNHDA, CDR2 SQIVND (reference sequence). The CDR3 sequence is CASSIAAGQGGKLFF. The CDR3 region has the DNA TGTGCCAGTAGTATAGCGGCAGGGCAAGGTGGAAAACTGTTTTTT.

V gene TRBV9 combines with J gene TRBJ1-4; possibly TRBD1 for D (5 bases). This CDR3 has 14 amino acids. With 0 bases removed from V and 7 bases from J, the gap between germline ends came to 10 bases. Germline lookup yields CDR1 SGDLS and CDR2 YYNGEE. The CDR3 loop reads CASSVGAGLEKLFF. The CDR3 region has the DNA TGTGCCAGCAGCGTAGGGGCAGGGCTTGAAAAACTGTTTTTT.

The chain uses TRBV7-2 and TRBJ2-7; D is ambiguous. Germline V lookup: CDR1 SGHTA, CDR2 FQGNSA. The CDR3 totals 13 residues. The germline V and J ends were trimmed by 5 bases and 2 bases, with 10 bases remaining between them. The CDR3 protein is CASSPNGAYEQYF. The CDR3 DNA reads as TGTGCCAGCAGCCCTAATGGGGCCTACGAGCAGTACTTC.

V gene TRBV6-1 combines with J gene TRBJ1-1; the match to TRBD1 covers 9 bases. Trimming took 6 bases from V and 8 from J; bases not matched to a gene: 13. Germline CDR1 is MNHNS and CDR2 is SASEGT. CDR3 size: 15 residues. CDR3 region: CASSPTLQGAREAFF. The CDR3 bases are TGTGCCAGCAGCCCGACGCTACAGGGGGCGCGAGAAGCTTTCTTT.

The CDR3 sequence is CASSSNTGELFF. Written as DNA, the CDR3 is TGTGCCAGCAGCTCCAACACCGGGGAGCTGTTTTTT. J is TRBJ2-2 and V is TRBV11-2, with D unclear. CDR3 length: 12 amino acids. V was pared by 4 bases and J by 2 bases, with 2 bases between. Germline assignment: CDR1 SGHAT and CDR2 FQNNGV.

This chain links TRBV10-3 with TRBJ2-1, with D unresolved. Germline assignment: CDR1 ENHRY and CDR2 SYGVKD. The length of the CDR3 is 11 residues. V was trimmed by 2 bases and J by 8 bases, leaving 4 bases between them. The CDR3 reads CAISEVDEQFF. DNA of the CDR3: TGTGCCATCAGTGAGGTGGATGAGCAGTTCTTC.

This chain links TRBV19 with TRBJ1-1; a weak D match, TRBD1 (6 bases). Trimming took off 10 bases at V and 4 bases at J, with 16 bases between the two ends. The CDR3 has 13 amino acids. Germline CDR1 LNHDA, CDR2 SQIVND (reference sequence). In DNA, the CDR3 is TGTGCCACCCAGGGGAGATTGGCCACTGAAGCTTTCTTT. As protein: CATQGRLATEAFF. Supplemented by reference TRBV19 and TRBJ1-1, the full variable domain reads DGGITQSPKYLFRKEGQNVTLSCEQNLNHDAMYWYRQDPGQGLRLIYYSQIVNDFQKGDIAEGYSVSREKKESFPLTVTSAQKNPTAFYLCATQGRLATEAFFGQGTRLTVV.

The chain couples TRBV5-1 to TRBJ1-2; possible D gene TRBD1, 5 bases. Germline V gives CDR1 SGHRS, CDR2 YFSETQ. The CDR3 length is 13 residues. The V end lost 4 bases, the J end lost 4 bases, and 11 bases lay between the germline ends. The CDR3 DNA sequence: TGCGCCAGCAGCACGGACACAGGCTATGGCTACACCTTC. This codes for CASSTDTGYGYTF. Full variable domain (outside the CDR3, taken from reference TRBV5-1 and TRBJ1-2): KAGVTQTPRYLIKTRGQQVTLSCSPISGHRSVSWYQQTPGQGLQFLFEYFSETQRNKGNFPGRFSGRQFSNSRSEMNVSTLELGDSALYLCASSTDTGYGYTFGSGTRLTVV.

This clone was picked up one time. J is TRBJ2-7 and V is TRBV7-9; 8 bases fit TRBD1. The CDR3 has 16 amino acids. The V gene's germline CDR1 is SEHNR and CDR2 FQNEAQ (reference sequence). Germline trimming cut 5 bases from V and 3 bases from J; bases unmatched to any gene: 12. The CDR3 here is CASSAWTGLPNYEQYF. Here the CDR3 DNA reads TGTGCCAGCAGCGCCTGGACAGGGCTTCCTAACTACGAGCAGTACTTC.

The chain couples TRBV28 to TRBJ1-2, with D hard to call. The CDR3 contains 13 residues. Germline CDR1 is MDHEN and CDR2 is SYDVKM. V was cut by 4 bases and J by 4 bases, with 10 bases left in between. The CDR3 DNA sequence: TGTGCCAGCAGTTCTCACTCCTCCTATGGCTACACCTTC. Amino acid sequence: CASSSHSSYGYTF.

Only a few counts were recorded for this clone. The V and J genes are TRBV5-1 and TRBJ2-3; D gene ambiguous. Trimming left V 4 bases short and J 6 bases short, with 12 bases between. The CDR3 spans 13 residues. CDR1 and CDR2 (germline): SGHRS, YFSETQ. The CDR3 sequence is CASSPDVGDTQYF. CDR3 bases: TGCGCCAGCAGCCCCGACGTGGGGGATACGCAGTATTTT.

The rearrangement links TRBV7-9 to TRBJ2-7, with 9 bases fitting TRBD1. The ends lost 5 bases at V and 3 bases at J; junction bases unmatched: 8. This CDR3 is 15 amino acids long. The V gene's germline CDR1 is SEHNR and CDR2 FQNEAQ (reference sequence). This CDR3 is CASSPPPGQGYEQYF. CDR3 DNA: TGTGCCAGCAGCCCCCCACCGGGACAGGGCTACGAGCAGTACTTC.

This clone was recorded only once. The chain joins TRBV28 to TRBJ1-5, with a possible D match to TRBD1 (5 bases). The CDR3 extends over 14 amino acids. The V gene lost 8 bases and the J gene lost 0 bases, with 11 bases spanning the gap. Per the germline V gene, CDR1 is MDHEN and CDR2 is SYDVKM. CDR3 coding DNA: TGTGCCAGCGGGGGGACGGATAGCAATCAGCCCCAGCATTTT. It is translated as CASGGTDSNQPQHF. The full variable domain, in which reference TRBV28 and TRBJ1-5 provide the parts outside the CDR3, is DVKVTQSSRYLVKRTGEKVFLECVQDMDHENMFWYRQDPGLGLRLIYFSYDVKMKEKGDIPEGYSVSREKKERFSLILESASTNQTSMYLCASGGTDSNQPQHFGDGTRLSIL.

The chain carries TRBV19 and TRBJ1-5; D is unresolved. The germline V and J ends were trimmed by 1 base and 3 bases, with 7 bases remaining between them. Germline lookup yields CDR1 LNHDA and CDR2 SQIVND (reference sequence). This CDR3 has 14 amino acids. Here the CDR3 reads CASSIGRTNQPQHF. The CDR3 DNA sequence: TGTGCCAGTAGTATAGGGCGGACCAATCAGCCCCAGCATTTT.

This chain links TRBV28 with TRBJ2-7; possible D gene TRBD2, 6 bases. Germline CDR1 MDHEN, CDR2 SYDVKM. The V and J ends lost 2 bases and 7 bases respectively, with 9 bases between them. The length of the CDR3 is 12 residues. The CDR3 sequence: CASSLPGREQYF. Written as DNA, the CDR3 is TGTGCCAGCAGTTTACCGGGGAGGGAGCAGTACTTC.

This clone has only one observation. J is TRBJ1-2 and V is TRBV18; D may be TRBD1 (5 bases). CDR3 length equals 17 residues. Germline V lookup: CDR1 KGHSH, CDR2 LQKENI. V lost 2 bases and J 6 bases, leaving 22 bases between the germline ends. The CDR3 here is CASSPSQIRTSGDGYTF. For the CDR3, the DNA is TGTGCCAGCTCACCATCCCAAATCCGGACATCGGGGGATGGCTACACCTTC.

Notes on this clone: An end of the junction differs from the germline gene, which may be a read error. The chain joins TRBV30 to TRBJ2-7; 7 nucleotides line up with TRBD1. CDR3 length: 11 amino acids. Germline-derived CDR1 and CDR2 are GTSNPN and SVGIG (reference sequence). The chain's CDR3 is CAWRQGDFRNF. For the CDR3, the DNA is TGTGCCTGGAGGCAGGGGGATTTTCGGAACTTC.